This TCR beta chain emerged from a study of CXCR3-negative and CXCR3-positive naive CD8 T cells. Study in general: The study obtained 130 million to 150 million TRB reads, about 1.5 +/- 0.3 million per library.

The CDR3 consists of 15 residues. CDR1 is DFQATT and CDR2 is SNEGSKA in the germline V gene (reference sequence). A remark on this clonotype: As yet, its antigen is unknown.

UMI-tagged TRB cDNA libraries were built via 5' RACE. TCRdb reanalyzed the 5' RACE reads and collapses them to one entry per CDR3 protein, without DNA. Here the sample table reports about 41,000 distinct CDR3 sequences. The study, taken as a whole, reports: Naive cells with CXCR3 showed TRB CDR3s that were more hydrophobic than those in CXCR3-negative naive cells.

The chain joins TRBV20-1 to TRBJ2-3; TCRdb designates TRBD2, a call that cannot be tested without DNA. Sequencing input: naive CXCR3- CD8+ T cells from blood. Subset meaning: CD45RO-CCR7+CD27+CD95- naive CD8+ T cells lacking CXCR3 (TNR3-). The clonotype was recovered from a human donor in good health. Some clones in this sample may be carry-over from other donors' samples. This chain's CDR3 is CSARGLADYTDTQYF.